This T cell receptor (beta chain) was recorded in a study of CD8 T cells in ankylosing spondylitis. V lost 2 bases, J lost 1 base, and 6 bases lay in between. CDR3 length: 13 residues. Per germline, CDR1 DFQATT and CDR2 SNEGSKA (reference sequence). Study outcomes and limitations: Some of the motif variants had earlier been found in reactive arthritis patients' fluid and blood. Characteristic of ankylosing spondylitis blood, it appeared, was a TCR beta motif comprising roughly eight highly homologous variants.

A remark on this clonotype: Its antigen remains unidentified.

MiXCR, run by TCRdb on the 5' RACE reads, gives a single entry per CDR3 protein. This table has 100,000 or so distinct CDR3 sequences, around 24% appearing once. The receptor comes from a male donor with ankylosing spondylitis. The source material was synovial fluid, either unsorted or a sorted T cell fraction (not recorded which). V is TRBV20-1 and J is TRBJ2-1; D ambiguous. CDR3 region: CSARWRSYNEQFF. The CDR3 DNA is TGCAGTGCTAGATGGAGATCCTACAATGAGCAGTTCTTC.